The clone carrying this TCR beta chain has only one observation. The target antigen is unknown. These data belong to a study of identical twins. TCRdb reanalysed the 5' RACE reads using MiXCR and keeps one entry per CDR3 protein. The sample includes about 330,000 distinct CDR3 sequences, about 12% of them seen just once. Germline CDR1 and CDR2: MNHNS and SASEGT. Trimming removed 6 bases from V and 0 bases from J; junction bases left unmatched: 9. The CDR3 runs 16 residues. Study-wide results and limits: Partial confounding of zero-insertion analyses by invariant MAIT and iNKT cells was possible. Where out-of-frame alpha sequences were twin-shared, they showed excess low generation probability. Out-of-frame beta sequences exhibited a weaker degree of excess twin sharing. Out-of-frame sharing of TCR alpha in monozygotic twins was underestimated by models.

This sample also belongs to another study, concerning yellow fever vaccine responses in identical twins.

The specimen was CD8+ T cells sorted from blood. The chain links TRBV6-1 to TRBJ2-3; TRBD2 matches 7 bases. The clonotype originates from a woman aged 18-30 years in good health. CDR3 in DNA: TGTGCCAGCAGCGCCAGGGCGGGGGTTAGCACAGATACGCAGTATTTT. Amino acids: CASSARAGVSTDTQYF.